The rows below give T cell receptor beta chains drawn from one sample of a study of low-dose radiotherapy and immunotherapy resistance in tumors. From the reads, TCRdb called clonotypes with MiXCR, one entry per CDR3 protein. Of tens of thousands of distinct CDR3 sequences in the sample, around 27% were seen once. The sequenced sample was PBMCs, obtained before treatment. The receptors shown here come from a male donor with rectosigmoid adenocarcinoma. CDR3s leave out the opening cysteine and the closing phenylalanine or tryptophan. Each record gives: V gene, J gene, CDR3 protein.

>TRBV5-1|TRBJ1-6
ASSLGQGRYNSPLH
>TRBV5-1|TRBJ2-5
ASGAGNQETQY
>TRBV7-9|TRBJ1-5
ASSSTGGNQPQH
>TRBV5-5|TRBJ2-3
ASSSAFPDTQY
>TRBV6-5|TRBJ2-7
ASSYSGRRWEQY
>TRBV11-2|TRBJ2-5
ASSLEPGLLQY
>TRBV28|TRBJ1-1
ASRSNRRRTEAF
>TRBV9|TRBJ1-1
ASSPSDRGHTEAF
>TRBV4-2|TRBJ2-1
ASSLTSVSSYNEQF
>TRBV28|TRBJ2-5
ASSLEGGGETQY
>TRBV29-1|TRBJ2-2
SVDPANTGELF
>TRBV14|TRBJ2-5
ASSHSPRRETQY
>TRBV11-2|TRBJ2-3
ASSSLTSTDTQY
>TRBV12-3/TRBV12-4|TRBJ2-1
ASNKFRLAETYNEQF
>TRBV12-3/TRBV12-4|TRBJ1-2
ASTRDSPNYGYT
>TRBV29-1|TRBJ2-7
SVEDSRLKGTPYEQY
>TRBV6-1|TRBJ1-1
ASSEAVRRAEAF
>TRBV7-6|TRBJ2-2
ASSLGVAGLNTGELF
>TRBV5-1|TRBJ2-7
ASSSGGLEQY
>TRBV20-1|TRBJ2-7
SAGQGSSYEQY
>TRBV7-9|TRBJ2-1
ASSSPNADRAYNEQF
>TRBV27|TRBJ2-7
ASSPGTGVEQY
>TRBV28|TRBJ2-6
ASRTPGGGANVLT
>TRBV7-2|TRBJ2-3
ASSAATSTDTQY
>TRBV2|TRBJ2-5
ASRQGRQETQY
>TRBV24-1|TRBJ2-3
ATSDFGQGPRADTQY
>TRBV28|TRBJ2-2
ASSPGFGELF
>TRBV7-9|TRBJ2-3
ASSRLMGGHTDTQY
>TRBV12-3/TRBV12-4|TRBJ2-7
ASTPMQGGSGEQY
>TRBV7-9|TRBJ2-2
ASSLLTYSTGELF
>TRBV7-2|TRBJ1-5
ASSLGRDGNQPQH
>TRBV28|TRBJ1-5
ASSLNQPQH
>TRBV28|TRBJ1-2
ASSANLGSGLGYT
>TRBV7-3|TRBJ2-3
ASSLAGAIGDTQY
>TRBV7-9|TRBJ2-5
ASSSQGGQETQY
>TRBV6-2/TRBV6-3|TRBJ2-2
ASGTLDVGELF
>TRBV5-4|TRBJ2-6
ASSLARSGANVLT
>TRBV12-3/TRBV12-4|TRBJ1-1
ASSPFASAEAF
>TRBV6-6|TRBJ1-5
ASRDYSNQPQH
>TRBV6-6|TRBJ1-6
ASSYSSTGENSPLH
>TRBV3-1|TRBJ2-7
ASSQGLAGAFSYEQY
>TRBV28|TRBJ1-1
ASSLGTMANTEAF
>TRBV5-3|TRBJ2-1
AIRSGGLFGEQF
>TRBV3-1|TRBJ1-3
ASSWTGSIY
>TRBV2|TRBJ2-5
ASSDPVGFSPKSSSG
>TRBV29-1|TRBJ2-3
SVDTDTDTQY
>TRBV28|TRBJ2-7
ASGGPGTVSYEQY
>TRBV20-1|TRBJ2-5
SARDPSKGETQY
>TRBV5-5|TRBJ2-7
ASSQTGGSTTYEQY
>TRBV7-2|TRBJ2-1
ASSYRTSGSNEQF
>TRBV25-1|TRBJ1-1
ASTDSLNTEAF